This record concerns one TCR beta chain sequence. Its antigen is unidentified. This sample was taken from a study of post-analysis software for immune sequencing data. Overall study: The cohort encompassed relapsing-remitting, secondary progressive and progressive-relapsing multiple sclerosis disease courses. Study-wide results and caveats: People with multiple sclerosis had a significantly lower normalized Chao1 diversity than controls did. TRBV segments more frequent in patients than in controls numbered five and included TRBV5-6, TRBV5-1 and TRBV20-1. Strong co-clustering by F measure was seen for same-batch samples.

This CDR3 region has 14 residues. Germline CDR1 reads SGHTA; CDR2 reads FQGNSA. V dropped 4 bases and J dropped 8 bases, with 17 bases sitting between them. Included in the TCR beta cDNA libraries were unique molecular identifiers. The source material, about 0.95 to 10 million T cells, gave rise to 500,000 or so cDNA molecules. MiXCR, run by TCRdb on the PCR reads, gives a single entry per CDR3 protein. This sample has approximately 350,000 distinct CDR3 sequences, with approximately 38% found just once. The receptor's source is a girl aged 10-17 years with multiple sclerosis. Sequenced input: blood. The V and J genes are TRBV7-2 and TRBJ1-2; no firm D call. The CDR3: CASSSFLVGRGYTF. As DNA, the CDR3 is TGTGCCAGCAGCTCCTTCCTGGTGGGCCGAGGCTACACCTTC. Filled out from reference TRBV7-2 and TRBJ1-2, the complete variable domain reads GAGVSQSPSNKVTEKGKDVELRCDPISGHTALYWYRQSLGQGLEFLIYFQGNSAPDKSGLPSDRFSAERTGGSVSTLTIQRTQQEDSAVYLCASSSFLVGRGYTFGSGTRLTVV.